A selection of T cell receptor beta chains follows, all from one sample in a study of human T cells and chemical hapten exposure. TCRdb reprocessed the RACE reads with MiXCR, giving one entry per CDR3 protein. The table records 100,000 to 150,000 distinct CDR3 sequences, about 11% of them present only once. Sequencing was performed on whole blood, taken in connection with sensitization to the hapten diphenylcyclopropenone (DPC). These receptors were collected from a woman in her fifties or sixties with alopecia areata. Some clones in this sample may be carry-over from other donors' samples. The CDR3 runs from the conserved cysteine through the conserved F or W. The D gene is left open where the match is weak. Size is omitted from some rows. Given values are once, few, many or a class for expanded clones.

clone size,V gene,D gene,CDR3 length,J gene,CDR3 DNA,CDR3 protein
.,TRBV14,.,17,TRBJ2-1,TGTGCCAGCAGCCCCCTGGGTAAGGCGCCAAGGGGCGATGAGCAGTTCTTC,CASSPLGKAPRGDEQFF
many,TRBV20-1,.,12,TRBJ2-2,TGCAGTGCGCCCCAGGCTTCTGGGGAGCTGTTTTTT,CSAPQASGELFF
.,TRBV28,.,15,TRBJ1-6,TGTGCCAGCAGTTTTCGACCCTCCTATAATTCACCCCTCCACTTT,CASSFRPSYNSPLHF
few,TRBV9,TRBD2,15,TRBJ2-7,TGTGCCAGCAGCGTTACTAGCGGGAGGACCCACGAGCAGTACTTC,CASSVTSGRTHEQYF
many,TRBV9,TRBD2,16,TRBJ2-1,TGTGCCAGCAGCCCCCCGTGGACGGGAGGACGAGCTGAGCAGTTCTTC,CASSPPWTGGRAEQFF
many,TRBV20-1,.,14,TRBJ2-3,TGCAGTGCTAGTAAAGAGTCTTCACCAGATACGCAGTATTTT,CSASKESSPDTQYF
few,TRBV7-9,.,17,TRBJ1-2,TGTGCCAGCAGCTTATTCCCACAGGGCACGAAAGCCTATGGCTACACCTTC,CASSLFPQGTKAYGYTF
.,TRBV25-1,.,16,TRBJ2-7,TGTGCCAGCAGTGCCATTGGGCAGGTCTCCCCTCGAGAGCAGTACTTC,CASSAIGQVSPREQYF
.,TRBV15,.,15,TRBJ1-5,TGTGCCACCAGCAGGGCGGGGGAAAGCAATCAGCCCCAGCATTTT,CATSRAGESNQPQHF
.,TRBV5-5,TRBD1,16,TRBJ1-6,TGTGCCAGCAGCTTGGAGGGGGCCCTGTATAATTCACCCCTCCACTTT,CASSLEGALYNSPLHF
many,TRBV12-3/TRBV12-4,TRBD2,15,TRBJ2-7,TGTGCCAGCAGTTTAGGGCGGGAGGGCCACTACGAGCAGTACTTC,CASSLGREGHYEQYF
few,TRBV28,.,10,TRBJ2-1,TGTGCCAGCAGTCGCTCCGAGCAGTTCTTC,CASSRSEQFF
.,TRBV12-5,.,11,TRBJ2-3,TGTGCTAGTGGCCCTTCAGATACGCAGTATTTT,CASGPSDTQYF
many,TRBV4-3,.,16,TRBJ2-5,TGCGCCAGCAGCCAAGAGAGATATAGCGGACAAGAGACCCAGTACTTC,CASSQERYSGQETQYF
few,TRBV10-3,.,13,TRBJ1-5,TGTGCCAGCGGGACGGCTAGCAATCAGCCCCAGCATTTT,CASGTASNQPQHF
.,TRBV6-5,TRBD1,16,TRBJ2-7,TGTGCCAGCAGGCCGATCGGACAGGGCGCCTTCTACGAGCAGTACTTC,CASRPIGQGAFYEQYF
few,TRBV20-1,TRBD2,13,TRBJ2-5,TGCAGTGCTCCGGGGGGTATCGGGGAGACCCAGTACTTC,CSAPGGIGETQYF
many,TRBV27,.,13,TRBJ2-6,TGTGCCAGCAGTTGGTATGGGGCCAACGTCCTGACTTTC,CASSWYGANVLTF
.,TRBV2,.,13,TRBJ1-5,TGTGCCAGCAACGGACAGTCCAATCAGCCCCAGCATTTT,CASNGQSNQPQHF
few,TRBV12-3/TRBV12-4,TRBD1,12,TRBJ1-5,TGTGCCAGCAGTTCAGGACAGGGGCCCCAGCATTTT,CASSSGQGPQHF
many,TRBV2,TRBD1,12,TRBJ1-2,TGTGCCAGAACAGGGGGCGACTATGGCTACACCTTC,CARTGGDYGYTF
.,TRBV10-3,.,12,TRBJ1-3,TGTGCCATCAGTGATGTTGGAAACACCATATATTTT,CAISDVGNTIYF
few,TRBV30,.,16,TRBJ2-4,TGTGCCTGGAGTGTACCCGGGGAGAGGGCCAAAAACATTCAGTACTTC,CAWSVPGERAKNIQYF
few,TRBV7-6,.,15,TRBJ1-5,TGTGCCAATGGCCTTGGACATTCGGGCAATCAGCCCCAGCATTTT,CANGLGHSGNQPQHF
.,TRBV12-3/TRBV12-4,.,13,TRBJ1-2,TGTGCCAGCAGTCCCCGGGGGGCCTATGGCTACACCTTC,CASSPRGAYGYTF
.,TRBV7-9,.,14,TRBJ2-6,TGTGCCATCACCACATATCCTGGGGCCAACGTCCTGACTTTC,CAITTYPGANVLTF
many,TRBV2,.,10,TRBJ2-7,TGTGCCAGCAGTGGTTACGAGCAGTACTTC,CASSGYEQYF
few,TRBV12-3/TRBV12-4,TRBD1,14,TRBJ1-1,TGTGCCAGCAGTTGGGACAGGGTGAACACTGAAGCTTTCTTT,CASSWDRVNTEAFF
.,TRBV7-2,.,14,TRBJ1-2,TGTGCCAGCAGAGCACCGGGACGTACCTATGGCTACACCTTC,CASRAPGRTYGYTF
many,TRBV6-5,TRBD1,16,TRBJ2-4,TGTGCCAGCAGTTTGGACAGGGCGAAAGCCAAAAACATTCAGTACTTC,CASSLDRAKAKNIQYF
.,TRBV9,TRBD2,15,TRBJ2-1,TGTGCCAGCAGCGTAGCTGGGGGGGGGGTTAATGAGCAGTTCTTC,CASSVAGGGVNEQFF
.,TRBV12-3/TRBV12-4,TRBD1,16,TRBJ1-2,TGTGCCAGCAGTTTCTCGGACAGGGGGCTCGGCTATGGCTACACCTTC,CASSFSDRGLGYGYTF
.,TRBV5-8,.,12,TRBJ2-7,TGTGCCAGCGGCCCCCCCTCCTACGAGCAGTACTTC,CASGPPSYEQYF
few,TRBV20-1,.,15,TRBJ2-5,TGCAGTGCTAGAGATCGGCCGGGGGCTAAGGAGACCCAGTACTTC,CSARDRPGAKETQYF
.,TRBV7-8,.,14,TRBJ2-7,TGTGCCAGCACCCTAACAATTTCCTCCTACGAGCAGTACTTC,CASTLTISSYEQYF
few,TRBV7-2,.,16,TRBJ2-1,TGTGCCAGCAGCTTAGTAGGGAGGGGGCGTTTCGATGAGCAGTTCTTC,CASSLVGRGRFDEQFF
.,TRBV15,.,15,TRBJ1-2,TGTGCCACCAGCAAATCCAGGATACTGCCCTATGGCTACACCTTC,CATSKSRILPYGYTF
.,TRBV30,.,13,TRBJ1-3,TGTGCCTGGAGAGGACTCCCTGGAAACACCATATATTTT,CAWRGLPGNTIYF
.,TRBV28,.,14,TRBJ1-5,TGTGCCAGCAAACCCGGAGGGGTGGGGCAGCCCCAGCATTTT,CASKPGGVGQPQHF
.,TRBV4-2,.,16,TRBJ1-3,TGTGCCAGCAGCCAAGATGCCTCGAGCTCTGGAAACACCATATATTTT,CASSQDASSSGNTIYF
.,TRBV18,TRBD2,14,TRBJ2-1,TGTGCCAGCTCACCTACCCGGACTAGCCTTGAGCAGTTCTTC,CASSPTRTSLEQFF
few,TRBV3-1,.,15,TRBJ2-2,TGTGCCAGCAGCCCCCCGGGACTTAACACCGGGGAGCTGTTTTTT,CASSPPGLNTGELFF
.,TRBV12-3/TRBV12-4,.,17,TRBJ2-2,TGTGCCAGTACCCACCCCGGAGGCGCGGGGAGCACCGGGGAGCTGTTTTTT,CASTHPGGAGSTGELFF
.,TRBV25-1,TRBD1,15,TRBJ2-2,TGTGCCAGCAGTAAACAGGGGCCCTACACCGGGGAGCTGTTTTTT,CASSKQGPYTGELFF
few,TRBV12-3/TRBV12-4,.,13,TRBJ1-4,TGTGCCAGCGGGGACCCCGGGATACCAAAACTGTTTTTT,CASGDPGIPKLFF